This T cell receptor (beta chain) was captured in a study of cytomegalovirus exposure and HLA in healthy donors. Germline values: CDR1 SGHVS, CDR2 FNYEAQ. This CDR3 region has 15 residues. Trimming removed 4 bases from V and 5 bases from J; junction bases left unmatched: 6. It was healthy bone marrow donors who served as donors. Study results and caveats: The Asian-associated ancestry cluster reportedly had fewer N-insertions than the roughly 670-donor mean in a later analysis. The study flagged 150 to 200 TCR beta chains as cytomegalovirus-associated. Presence/absence analyses treated sequencing depth as roughly uniform across donors.

Concerning this clone: Its target is unknown.

The PCR made use of 60 Vbeta and 13 Jbeta primers. Clones were sequenced by immunoSEQ multiplex PCR, and TCRdb holds only the in-frame ones, with some missing. There are approximately 120,000 clones in the sample; roughly 79% occur only once, and 3.1% lies in the top ten. The receptor was isolated from a young man in good health and CMV-seronegative. The sample consisted of PBMCs. The J gene is TRBJ2-3, the V gene TRBV7-6; 10 nucleotides agree with TRBD2. The CDR3 here is CASSSLAGARDTQYF. CDR3 nucleotide sequence: TGTGCCAGCAGCTCTCTAGCGGGAGCGAGAGATACGCAGTATTTT.